The 13 T cell receptor beta chains presented below share a single source sample, sequenced in a study of T cells in Graves' hyperthyroidism and ophthalmopathy. The CDR3 regions of TCR beta were amplified from RNA transcripts. First-round RT-PCR targeting the TCR CDR3 was performed with the HTBI primer set. MiXCR was run by TCRdb on the multiplex PCR reads, yielding one entry per CDR3 protein. The sample has hundreds of thousands of distinct CDR3 sequences, more than 30% seen once. The source material was blood. The receptor source for this set is a man aged 18 to 29 with Graves' hyperthyroidism.

In this sample, this clonotype turned up once. This chain links TRBV7-9 with TRBJ1-5; D is uncertain. V was pared by 5 bases and J by 3 bases, with 8 bases between. The CDR3 has 13 residues. The germline gives CDR1 SEHNR, CDR2 FQNEAQ (reference sequence). CDR3 in DNA: TGTGCCAGCAGCCGGGAGACCAATCAGCCCCAGCATTTT. It yields the protein CASSRETNQPQHF.

This clonotype was counted only a few times. The gene calls are TRBV7-8 and TRBJ2-7; 7 bases align to TRBD1. Germline assignment: CDR1 SGHVS and CDR2 FQNEAQ. The CDR3 covers 16 residues. Unmatched junction bases numbered 13, after V lost 6 bases and J lost 2 bases. The CDR3 here is CASSPHDRVSPYEQYF. CDR3 DNA sequence: TGTGCCAGCAGTCCTCATGACAGGGTTTCCCCCTACGAGCAGTACTTC.

This clonotype showed up many times. The chain employs TRBV7-8 and TRBJ1-5; D might be TRBD1 (5 bases). Trimming pared 5 bases from V and 5 bases from J, leaving 10 bases between. The CDR3 runs 13 residues. Germline V CDR1 and CDR2: SGHVS, FQNEAQ. CDR3: CASSPLGDQPQHF. The CDR3 region has the DNA TGTGCCAGCAGCCCCTTGGGGGATCAGCCCCAGCATTTT. Drawing the rest from reference TRBV7-8 and TRBJ1-5, the complete variable domain is GAGVSQSPRYKVAKRGQDVALRCDPISGHVSLFWYQQALGQGPEFLTYFQNEAQLDKSGLPSDRFFAERPEGSVSTLKIQRTQQEDSAVYLCASSPLGDQPQHFGDGTRLSIL.

The chain has TRBV19 and TRBJ1-2; TRBD1 aligns across 10 bases. Per the germline V gene, CDR1 is LNHDA and CDR2 is SQIVND (reference sequence). The CDR3 loop spans 12 amino acids. The V gene end was trimmed by 7 bases and the J gene end by 11 bases; junction bases not matched to a gene: 7. CDR3 residues: CASKPGQGTYTF. CDR3 sequence (DNA): TGTGCCAGTAAGCCGGGACAGGGGACTTACACCTTC.

The chain couples TRBV4-2 to TRBJ2-5; TRBD2 agrees at 12 bases. V was clipped by 4 bases and J by 0 bases; unmatched bases: 9. Germline CDR1 is LGHNA and CDR2 is YNFKEQ. The CDR3 spans 18 residues. CDR3 amino acids: CASSPRTSGAMYQETQYF. The CDR3 coding sequence is TGTGCCAGCAGCCCCCGGACTAGCGGGGCCATGTACCAAGAGACCCAGTACTTC.

J is TRBJ2-2 and V is TRBV7-3, with TRBD2 matching 9 bases. The CDR3 sequence is 17 residues long. Germline values: CDR1 SGHTA, CDR2 FQGTGA. J was trimmed by 5 bases and V by 5 bases; bases with no gene match: 12. The DNA of the CDR3 is TGTGCCAGCAGCCAATCGGGCGCGGGAGGGTGGACCGGGGAGCTGTTTTTT. Its protein is CASSQSGAGGWTGELFF.

The chain couples TRBV12-3 or TRBV12-4 to TRBJ1-1, with D tentatively TRBD1 (6 bases). Trimming removed 3 bases from V and 8 bases from J, with 16 bases in between. CDR3 size: 14 residues. The CDR3 DNA sequence: TGTGCCAGCAGTTTCCCAGGGGCCCACGGGGAAGCTTTCTTT. Its translation: CASSFPGAHGEAFF.

The V call is TRBV6-5, the J call TRBJ1-1; D unclear. With 3 bases removed from V and 0 bases from J, the gap between germline ends came to 8 bases. Germline-derived CDR1 and CDR2 are MNHEY and SVGAGI. The CDR3 length is 14 residues. In nucleotides, the CDR3 is TGTGCCAGCAGTTATCTGGGATTGAACACTGAAGCTTTCTTT. As protein: CASSYLGLNTEAFF.

The chain combines TRBV2 with TRBJ1-5, with D tentatively TRBD1 (5 bases). Germline CDR1 and CDR2: SNHLY and FYNNEI. Trimming pared 8 bases from V and 7 bases from J, leaving 18 bases between. The CDR3 loop spans 14 amino acids. The CDR3 nucleotides read TGTGCCAGCTTGGCCGGGGGGGTGGTACAGCCCCAGCATTTT. Translating gives CASLAGGVVQPQHF.

In regard to this clonotype: This CDR3 is missing its conserved last phenylalanine or tryptophan, likely due to a read error. The gene calls are TRBV7-3 and TRBJ2-5, with D hard to call. CDR1 is SGHTA, CDR2 FQGTGA, per germline. The CDR3 totals 14 residues. The CDR3 region is CASSPRAPGETQYI. The CDR3 coding sequence is TGCGCCAGCAGCCCCCGCGCCCCTGGAGAGACCCAGTACATC.

As to this clonotype: A much larger clone is a single base away; this may be a read error. V gene TRBV2 combines with J gene TRBJ2-5, with D perhaps TRBD2 (7 bases). V lost 11 bases and J 5 bases, leaving 15 bases between the germline ends. The CDR3 contains 12 residues. Germline V lookup: CDR1 SNHLY, CDR2 FYNNEI. CDR3 loop: CARRGAGETQYF. The CDR3 nucleotides read TGTGCCCGCCGGGGGGCGGGGGAGACCCAGTACTTC.

The chain employs TRBV7-9 and TRBJ1-2; 10 bases align to TRBD1. V shed 5 bases and J 9 bases; nucleotides not matched to a gene: 12. The V gene's germline CDR1 is SEHNR and CDR2 FQNEAQ (reference sequence). This CDR3 has 15 residues. The CDR3 sequence: CASSLTGQGIPRYTF. In DNA form, the CDR3 reads TGTGCCAGCAGCCTGACGGGACAGGGGATACCCCGCTACACCTTC.

This clonotype was counted ten times or more. This chain links TRBV6-5 with TRBJ1-2, with D hard to call. CDR1 is MNHEY and CDR2 is SVGAGI in the germline V gene. V dropped 2 bases and J dropped 4 bases, with 8 bases sitting between them. There are 13 residues in the CDR3. CDR3 amino acids: CASSYDSFYGYTF. In DNA form, the CDR3 reads TGTGCCAGCAGTTACGATTCCTTCTATGGCTACACCTTC.